Each of the 22 T cell receptor beta chains below was sequenced from the same sample in a study of cytomegalovirus exposure and HLA in healthy donors. 60 Vbeta and 13 Jbeta primers were used in PCR. Clones were read by immunoSEQ multiplex PCR, and TCRdb kept only the in-frame ones, dropping some. Of over 100,000 clones in the sample, around 80% were seen once. Sequences were obtained from PBMCs. The origin of the receptors is a man aged 25 to 40 in good health and CMV-seropositive.

The chain joins TRBV28 to TRBJ2-5; D unclear. The J call may be mistaken, given a closer DNA end match to TRBJ2-7. Germline CDR1 MDHEN, CDR2 SYDVKM. The CDR3 has 13 residues. The CDR3 loop reads CASSLIVAHEQYF. In DNA form, the CDR3 reads TGTGCCAGCAGTTTAATCGTAGCCCACGAGCAGTACTTC.

The chain is built from TRBV4-2 and TRBJ2-1; 8 positions agree with TRBD2. This CDR3 spans 15 amino acids. Germline V gene sequence: CDR1 LGHNA, CDR2 YNFKEQ. The V and J ends lost 2 bases and 7 bases, in that order; junction bases with no gene match: 7. The CDR3 protein is CASSQSGGRINEQFF. For the CDR3, the DNA is TGTGCCAGCAGCCAATCCGGCGGGAGGATAAATGAGCAGTTCTTC.

In its sample, this clone was seen once. V and J are TRBV7-2 and TRBJ1-1, with D tentatively TRBD1 (5 bases). The V gene's germline CDR1 is SGHTA and CDR2 FQGNSA. CDR3 length: 14 residues. The V and J ends lost 1 base and 5 bases respectively, with 11 bases between them. The CDR3 nucleotides are TGTGCCAGCAGCTTAGATTTGGGGGGAACTGAAGCTTTCTTT. Its protein product is CASSLDLGGTEAFF.

This clone was observed a few times. In nucleotides, the CDR3 is TGTGCCAGCAGCCGCGGGACTAGCGGGAGAAGCACCGGGGAGCTGTTTTTT. Protein sequence: CASSRGTSGRSTGELFF. V is TRBV5-5 and J is TRBJ2-2, with 14 bases fitting TRBD2. Germline CDR1 and CDR2: SGHKS and YYEKEE (reference sequence). The CDR3 contains 17 residues. J gave up 4 bases and V 4 bases, and 6 bases lay outside the gene matches.

The V and J genes are TRBV5-6 and TRBJ2-7; 9 bases are a match to TRBD2. CDR1 is SGHDT, CDR2 YYEEEE, per germline. This CDR3 has 15 amino acids. With V trimmed by 1 base and J by 1 base, 3 bases remained unmatched. Here the CDR3 DNA reads TGTGCCAGCAGCTTGAGTAGCGGGGGTTCCTACGAGCAGTACTTC. Translation gives CASSLSSGGSYEQYF. The whole variable domain, filled in from reference TRBV5-6 and TRBJ2-7, reads DAGVTQSPTHLIKTRGQQVTLRCSPKSGHDTVSWYQQALGQGPQFIFQYYEEEERQRGNFPDRFSGHQFPNYSSELNVNALLLGDSALYLCASSLSSGGSYEQYFGPGTRLTVT.

The chain recombines TRBV25-1 with TRBJ2-5, with D perhaps TRBD1 (5 bases). The CDR3 is made up of 14 amino acids. Per the germline V gene, CDR1 is MGHDK and CDR2 is SYGVNS. V was clipped by 1 base and J by 5 bases, with 11 bases between them. The CDR3 here is CASSEFQGRETQYF. In nucleotides, the CDR3 is TGTGCCAGCAGTGAATTTCAGGGCCGGGAGACCCAGTACTTC.

The chain joins TRBV6-1 to TRBJ2-7; TRBD2 aligns across 9 bases. Looked up from germline, CDR1 is MNHNS and CDR2 is SASEGT. The CDR3 contains 15 residues. V lost 8 bases to trimming and J lost 2 bases; unmatched junction nucleotides: 10. In nucleotides, the CDR3 is TGTGCCAGCGCGACTAGCGGTGGAGAAGCCTACGAGCAGTACTTC. Its protein is CASATSGGEAYEQYF.

The chain couples TRBV6-5 to TRBJ1-2; 10 positions agree with TRBD1. This CDR3 contains 14 residues. With 7 bases clipped from V and 5 bases from J, the junction kept 7 bases outside the gene matches. Per the germline V gene, CDR1 is MNHEY and CDR2 is SVGAGI. CDR3 nucleotide sequence: TGTGCCAGCATGAGACAGGGGGCTGGGTATGGCTACACCTTC. Protein product: CASMRQGAGYGYTF.

The rearrangement joins TRBV10-3 to TRBJ2-5, with D possibly being TRBD1 (6 bases). The CDR3 consists of 12 residues. V was trimmed by 5 bases and J by 5 bases, leaving 9 bases between them. Per the germline V gene, CDR1 is ENHRY and CDR2 is SYGVKD. The CDR3 DNA sequence: TGTGCCATCAGTCCAGGGGTTGAGACCCAGTACTTC. It translates to CAISPGVETQYF.

This chain uses TRBV5-5 with TRBJ2-7; 8 bases map to TRBD2. V lost 1 base to trimming and J lost 3 bases; unmatched junction nucleotides: 3. The length of the CDR3 is 14 residues. Germline CDR1 reads SGHKS; CDR2 reads YYEKEE (reference sequence). The DNA of the CDR3 is TGTGCCAGCAGCTTGTTCGCGGGAGGCTACGAGCAGTACGTC. This sequence encodes CASSLFAGGYEQYV.

The chain is built from TRBV28 and TRBJ1-5; D gene unclear. Germline loops: CDR1 MDHEN, CDR2 SYDVKM. The CDR3 loop spans 14 amino acids. V was clipped by 3 bases and J by 0 bases, with 6 bases between them. CDR3 in amino acids: CASSFPYSNQPQHF. CDR3 nucleotide sequence: TGTGCCAGCAGTTTTCCTTATAGCAATCAGCCCCAGCATTTT.

This clone was observed once. The chain links TRBV2 to TRBJ2-3; D might be TRBD2 (6 bases). Per germline, CDR1 SNHLY and CDR2 FYNNEI. Trimming left V 3 bases short and J 0 bases short, with 16 bases between. CDR3 length: 17 residues. Here the CDR3 DNA reads TGTGCCAGCAGTGATCTTGCACGGGACTCTAGCACAGATACGCAGTATTTT. Its translation: CASSDLARDSSTDTQYF.

This clone has a handful of counts. The chain links TRBV6-6 to TRBJ1-1, with D possibly being TRBD1 (5 bases). The CDR3 is 14 residues long. The ends were cut back, 6 bases at V and 1 base at J, with 12 bases in the middle. Germline CDR1 reads MNHNY; CDR2 reads SVGAGI (reference sequence). The CDR3 loop reads CASSQVRENTEAFF. For the CDR3, the DNA is TGTGCCAGCAGCCAGGTCAGGGAGAACACTGAAGCTTTCTTT.

The chain is built from TRBV19 and TRBJ2-6; 9 bases are a match to TRBD1. This CDR3 comprises 17 residues. The trim removed 10 bases at V and 2 bases at J, leaving 12 bases unmatched. Germline V CDR1 and CDR2: LNHDA, SQIVND (reference sequence). The CDR3 sequence: CAIRPGQGQAGANVLTF. Here the CDR3 DNA reads TGTGCCATTAGACCGGGACAGGGTCAAGCTGGGGCCAACGTCCTGACTTTC.

The rearrangement uses TRBV5-5 and TRBJ2-7; TRBD1 aligns across 9 bases. This CDR3 is 16 amino acids long. The V gene's germline CDR1 is SGHKS and CDR2 YYEKEE (reference sequence). J was trimmed by 7 bases and V by 0 bases; bases with no gene match: 11. This CDR3 is CASSLGPTGGEREQYV. For the CDR3, the DNA is TGTGCCAGCAGCTTGGGGCCGACAGGGGGAGAACGGGAGCAGTACGTC.

The chain has TRBV2 and TRBJ2-3; 10 nucleotides line up with TRBD1. V lost 4 bases and J lost 4; bases outside the gene matches: 8. The CDR3 spans 16 residues. In germline, CDR1 is SNHLY, CDR2 FYNNEI. The CDR3 region has the DNA TGTGCCAGCAGTGGTCCATTAGGACAGGGGGCAGATACGCAGTATTTT. It codes for CASSGPLGQGADTQYF. Full variable domain (outside the CDR3, taken from reference TRBV2 and TRBJ2-3): EPEVTQTPSHQVTQMGQEVILRCVPISNHLYFYWYRQILGQKVEFLVSFYNNEISEKSEIFDDQFSVERPDGSNFTLKIRSTKLEDSAMYFCASSGPLGQGADTQYFGPGTRLTVL.

V and J are TRBV11-2 and TRBJ2-7; TRBD1 matches 8 bases. Trimming removed 5 bases from V and 4 bases from J; junction bases left unmatched: 10. This CDR3 has 15 residues. Germline loops: CDR1 SGHAT, CDR2 FQNNGV. This CDR3 reads CASSALTGVVYEQYF. The CDR3 DNA reads as TGTGCCAGCAGCGCCCTGACAGGGGTTGTGTACGAGCAGTACTTC.

V and J are TRBV14 and TRBJ2-1, with 8 bases identical to TRBD2. This CDR3 is 18 amino acids long. In germline, CDR1 is SGHDN, CDR2 FVKESK. The V gene end was trimmed by 0 bases and the J gene end by 8 bases; junction bases not matched to a gene: 15. The CDR3 here is CASSQDLGSGTESYEQFF. DNA for the CDR3: TGTGCCAGCAGCCAAGATCTGGGTAGCGGGACGGAAAGTTATGAGCAGTTCTTC.

The V call is TRBV2, the J call TRBJ2-5; unclear D gene. Germline assignment: CDR1 SNHLY and CDR2 FYNNEI. The CDR3 extends over 13 amino acids. The V end was cut by 3 bases, the J end by 5 bases, with 10 bases between. CDR3 in amino acids: CASSERMLETQYF. The DNA for the CDR3 is TGTGCCAGCAGTGAGAGGATGCTCGAGACCCAGTACTTC.

J is TRBJ1-2 and V is TRBV6-1, with 7 bases matching TRBD1. From germline, CDR1 is MNHNS and CDR2 SASEGT. The CDR3 has 15 residues. V lost 4 bases, J lost 3 bases, and 8 bases stayed unmatched. The CDR3, as DNA: TGTGCCAGCAGTGCCTACAGGGGATGGGACTATGGCTACACCTTC. This sequence encodes CASSAYRGWDYGYTF.

J is TRBJ2-5 and V is TRBV5-1; 9 bases map to TRBD1. The DNA matches TRBJ2-7 better at its end, which makes the J call doubtful. CDR1 is SGHRS, CDR2 YFSETQ, per germline. The CDR3 consists of 17 residues. Written as DNA, the CDR3 is TGCGCCAGCAGCCCCGGTATTGGACAGGGGATGTTCTACGAGCAGTACTTC. Translation: CASSPGIGQGMFYEQYF.

The chain carries TRBV6-5 and TRBJ1-6, with TRBD1 identical over 7 bases. There are 16 residues in the CDR3. V lost 0 bases to trimming and J lost 10 bases; unmatched junction nucleotides: 9. The germline V gene has CDR1 MNHEY and CDR2 SVGAGI. CDR3 region: CASSYSSFTGESPLHF. In DNA, the CDR3 is TGTGCCAGCAGTTACTCCAGTTTCACAGGGGAATCACCCCTCCACTTT.